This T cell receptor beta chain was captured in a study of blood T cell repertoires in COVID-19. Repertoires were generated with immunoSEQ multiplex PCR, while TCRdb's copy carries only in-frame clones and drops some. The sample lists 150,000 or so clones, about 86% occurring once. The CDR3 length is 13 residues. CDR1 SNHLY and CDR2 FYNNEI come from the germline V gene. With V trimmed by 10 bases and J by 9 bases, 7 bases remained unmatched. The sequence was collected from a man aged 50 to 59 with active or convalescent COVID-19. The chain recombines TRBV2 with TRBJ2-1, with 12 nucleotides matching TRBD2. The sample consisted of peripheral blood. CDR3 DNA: TGTGCCACGACGACTAGCGGGGGAGGTGAGCAGTTCTTC. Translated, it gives CATTTSGGGEQFF.